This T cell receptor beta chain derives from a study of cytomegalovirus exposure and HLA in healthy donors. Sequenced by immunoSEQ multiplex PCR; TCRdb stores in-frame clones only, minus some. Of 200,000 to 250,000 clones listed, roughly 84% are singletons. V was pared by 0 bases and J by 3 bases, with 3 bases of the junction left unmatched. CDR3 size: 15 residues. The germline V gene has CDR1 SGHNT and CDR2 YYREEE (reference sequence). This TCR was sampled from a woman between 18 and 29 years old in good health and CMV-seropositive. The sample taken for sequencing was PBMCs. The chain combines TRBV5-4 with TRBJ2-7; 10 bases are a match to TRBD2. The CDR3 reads CASSLGVAGGYEQYF. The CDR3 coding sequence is TGTGCCAGCAGCTTGGGGGTAGCGGGGGGCTACGAGCAGTACTTC.